This T cell receptor beta chain is from a study of PD-1 blockade in classical Hodgkin lymphoma. Study-level points and caveats: A reduction in baseline TCR diversity was reportedly seen in newly diagnosed patients relative to healthy donors.

In regard to this clone: Its antigen is unidentified.

The method was immunoSEQ multiplex PCR; TCRdb's version includes in-frame clones alone and lacks a portion of them. The table lists about 15,000 clones, about 90% of them singletons, with 5% to 6.5% in the top ten. The time point: newly diagnosed, previously untreated cHL patient sample. The CD8+ T cells came from thawed PBMCs through magnetic negative selection. The TCR comes from a human donor with classical Hodgkin lymphoma. The sample taken for sequencing was CD8+ T cells from blood.

The CDR3: CASTLPGYGYTF. Here the CDR3 DNA reads TGTGCCAGCACCCTGCCGGGATATGGCTACACCTTC. V gene TRBV7-2 combines with J gene TRBJ1-2, with D unresolved. Trimming took 7 bases from V and 5 from J, leaving 11 bases between them. The germline V gene encodes CDR1 SGHTA and CDR2 FQGNSA. The CDR3 runs 12 residues.